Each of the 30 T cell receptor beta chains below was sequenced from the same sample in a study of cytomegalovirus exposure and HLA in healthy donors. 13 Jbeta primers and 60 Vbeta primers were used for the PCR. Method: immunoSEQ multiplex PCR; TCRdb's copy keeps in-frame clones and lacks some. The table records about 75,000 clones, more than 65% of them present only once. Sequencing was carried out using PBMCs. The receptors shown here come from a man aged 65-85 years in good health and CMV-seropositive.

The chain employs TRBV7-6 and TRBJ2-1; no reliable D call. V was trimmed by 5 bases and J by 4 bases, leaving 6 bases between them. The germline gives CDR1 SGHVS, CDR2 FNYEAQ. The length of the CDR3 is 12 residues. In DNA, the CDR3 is TGTGCCAGCAGCCCCGAGTACAATGAGCAGTTCTTC. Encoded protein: CASSPEYNEQFF.

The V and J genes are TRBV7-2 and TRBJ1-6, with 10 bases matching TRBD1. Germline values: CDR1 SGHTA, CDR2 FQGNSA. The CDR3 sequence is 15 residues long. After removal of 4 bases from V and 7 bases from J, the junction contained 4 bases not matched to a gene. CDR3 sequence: CASSSRTGGNSPLHF. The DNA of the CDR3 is TGTGCCAGCAGCTCCCGGACAGGGGGGAATTCACCCCTCCACTTT.

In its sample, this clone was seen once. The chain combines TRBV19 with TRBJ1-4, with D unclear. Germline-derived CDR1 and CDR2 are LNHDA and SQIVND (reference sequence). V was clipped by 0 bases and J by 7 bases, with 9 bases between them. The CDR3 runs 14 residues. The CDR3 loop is CASSIEGAGEKLFF. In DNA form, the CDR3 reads TGTGCCAGTAGTATAGAAGGTGCGGGTGAAAAACTGTTTTTT.

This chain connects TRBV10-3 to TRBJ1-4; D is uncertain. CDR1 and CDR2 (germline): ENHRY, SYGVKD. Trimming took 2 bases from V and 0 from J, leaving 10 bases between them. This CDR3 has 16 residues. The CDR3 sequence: CAISEGSGATNEKLFF. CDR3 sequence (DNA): TGTGCCATCAGTGAGGGCTCAGGTGCAACTAATGAAAAACTGTTTTTT.

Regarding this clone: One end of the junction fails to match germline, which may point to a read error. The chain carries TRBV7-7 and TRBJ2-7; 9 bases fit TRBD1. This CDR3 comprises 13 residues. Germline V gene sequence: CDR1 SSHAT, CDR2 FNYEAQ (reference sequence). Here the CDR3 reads CASSRDRDYEQYF. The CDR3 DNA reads TGTGCTAGCAGCCGGGACAGGGATTACGAGCAGTACTTC. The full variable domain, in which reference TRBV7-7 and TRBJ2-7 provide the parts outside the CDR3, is GAGVSQSPRYKVTKRGQDVTLRCDPISSHATLYWYQQALGQGPEFLTYFNYEAQPDKSGLPSDRFSAERPEGSISTLTIQRTEQRDSAMYRCASSRDRDYEQYFGPGTRLTVT.

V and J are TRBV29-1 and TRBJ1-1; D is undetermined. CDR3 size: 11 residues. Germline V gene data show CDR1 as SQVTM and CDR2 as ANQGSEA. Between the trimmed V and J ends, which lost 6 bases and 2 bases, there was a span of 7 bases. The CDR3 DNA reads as TGCAGCGTGGTCAGAAACACTGAAGCTTTCTTT. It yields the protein CSVVRNTEAFF.

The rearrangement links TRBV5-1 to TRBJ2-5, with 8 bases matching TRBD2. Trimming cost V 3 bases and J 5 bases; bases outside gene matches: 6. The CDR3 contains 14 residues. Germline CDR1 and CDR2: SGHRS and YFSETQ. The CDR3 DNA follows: TGCGCCAGCAGCTCCGGGGGGGGCGGGGAGACCCAGTACTTC. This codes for CASSSGGGGETQYF. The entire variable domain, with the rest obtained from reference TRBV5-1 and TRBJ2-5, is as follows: KAGVTQTPRYLIKTRGQQVTLSCSPISGHRSVSWYQQTPGQGLQFLFEYFSETQRNKGNFPGRFSGRQFSNSRSEMNVSTLELGDSALYLCASSSGGGGETQYFGPGTRLLVL.

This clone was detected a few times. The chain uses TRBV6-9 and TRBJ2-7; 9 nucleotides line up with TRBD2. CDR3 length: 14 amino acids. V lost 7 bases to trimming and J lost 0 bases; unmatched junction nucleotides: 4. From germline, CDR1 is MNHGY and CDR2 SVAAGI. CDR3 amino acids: CASTEAGGSYEQYF. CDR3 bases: TGTGCCAGCACGGAAGCGGGGGGCTCCTACGAGCAGTACTTC.

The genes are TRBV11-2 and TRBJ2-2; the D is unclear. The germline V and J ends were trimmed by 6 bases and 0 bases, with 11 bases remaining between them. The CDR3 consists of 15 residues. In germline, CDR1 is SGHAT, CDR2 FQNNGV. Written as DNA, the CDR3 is TGTGCCAGCAGGACCCAGGCCACGAACACCGGGGAGCTGTTTTTT. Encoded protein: CASRTQATNTGELFF.

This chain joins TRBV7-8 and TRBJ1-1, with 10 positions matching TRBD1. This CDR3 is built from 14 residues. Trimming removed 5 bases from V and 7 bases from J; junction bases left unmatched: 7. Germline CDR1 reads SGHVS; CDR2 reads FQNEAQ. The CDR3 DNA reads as TGTGCCAGCAGCATCCGGACAGGGGGGTATGAAGCTTTCTTT. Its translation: CASSIRTGGYEAFF.

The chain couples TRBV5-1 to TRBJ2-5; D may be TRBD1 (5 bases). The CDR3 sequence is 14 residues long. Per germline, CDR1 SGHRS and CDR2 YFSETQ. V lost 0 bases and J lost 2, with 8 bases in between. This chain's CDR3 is CASSLATEQETQYF. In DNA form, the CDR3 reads TGCGCCAGCAGCTTGGCGACAGAGCAAGAGACCCAGTACTTC.

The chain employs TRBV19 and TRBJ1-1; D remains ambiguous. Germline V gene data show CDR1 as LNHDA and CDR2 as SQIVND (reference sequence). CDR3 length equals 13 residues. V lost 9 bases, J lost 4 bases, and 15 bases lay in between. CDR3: CASMSRAFTEAFF. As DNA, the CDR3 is TGTGCCAGCATGTCGAGGGCGTTCACTGAAGCTTTCTTT.

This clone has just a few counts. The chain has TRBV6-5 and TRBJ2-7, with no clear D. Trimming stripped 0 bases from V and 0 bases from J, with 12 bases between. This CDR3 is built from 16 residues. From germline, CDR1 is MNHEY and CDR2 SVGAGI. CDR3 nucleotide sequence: TGTGCCAGCAGTTACTCGGTGTTGGCAGACTCCTACGAGCAGTACTTC. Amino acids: CASSYSVLADSYEQYF.

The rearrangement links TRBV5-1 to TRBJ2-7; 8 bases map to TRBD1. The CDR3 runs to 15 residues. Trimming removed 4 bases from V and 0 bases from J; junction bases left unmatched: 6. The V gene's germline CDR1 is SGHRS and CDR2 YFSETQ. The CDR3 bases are TGCGCCAGCAGCCCTGGGACAGGCCTCTCCTACGAGCAGTACTTC. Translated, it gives CASSPGTGLSYEQYF.

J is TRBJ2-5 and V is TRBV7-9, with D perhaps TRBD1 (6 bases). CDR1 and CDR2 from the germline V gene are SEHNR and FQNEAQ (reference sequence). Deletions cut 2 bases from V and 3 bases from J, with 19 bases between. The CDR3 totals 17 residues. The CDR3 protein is CASSLSLGALQKETQYF. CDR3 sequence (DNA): TGTGCCAGCAGCTTATCTCTGGGGGCCTTACAAAAAGAGACCCAGTACTTC.

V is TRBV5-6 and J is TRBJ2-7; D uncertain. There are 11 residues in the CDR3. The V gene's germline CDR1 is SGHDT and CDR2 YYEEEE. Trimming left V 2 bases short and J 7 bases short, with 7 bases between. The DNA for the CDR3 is TGTGCCAGCAGCTTATACTGGGAGCAGTACTTC. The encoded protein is CASSLYWEQYF.

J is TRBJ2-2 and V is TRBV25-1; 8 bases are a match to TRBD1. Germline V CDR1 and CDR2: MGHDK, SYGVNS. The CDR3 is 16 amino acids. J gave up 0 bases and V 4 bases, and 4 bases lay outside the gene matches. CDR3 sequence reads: CASSGTDRANTGELFF. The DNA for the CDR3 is TGTGCCAGCAGTGGGACGGACAGGGCGAACACCGGGGAGCTGTTTTTT.

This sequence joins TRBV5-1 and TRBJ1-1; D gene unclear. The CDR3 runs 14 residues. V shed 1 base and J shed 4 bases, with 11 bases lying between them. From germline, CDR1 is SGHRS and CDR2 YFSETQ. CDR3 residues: CASSLLRESTEAFF. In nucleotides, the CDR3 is TGCGCCAGCAGCTTGTTAAGAGAGAGCACTGAAGCTTTCTTT. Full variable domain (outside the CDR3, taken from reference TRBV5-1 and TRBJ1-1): KAGVTQTPRYLIKTRGQQVTLSCSPISGHRSVSWYQQTPGQGLQFLFEYFSETQRNKGNFPGRFSGRQFSNSRSEMNVSTLELGDSALYLCASSLLRESTEAFFGQGTRLTVV.

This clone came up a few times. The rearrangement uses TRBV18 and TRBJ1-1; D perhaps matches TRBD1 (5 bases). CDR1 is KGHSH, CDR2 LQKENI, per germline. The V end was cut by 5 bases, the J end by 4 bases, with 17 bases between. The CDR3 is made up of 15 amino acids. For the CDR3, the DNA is TGTGCCAGCTCATCTACAGGATGGGGACTCACTGAAGCTTTCTTT. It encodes CASSSTGWGLTEAFF. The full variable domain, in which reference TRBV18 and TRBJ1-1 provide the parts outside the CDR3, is NAGVMQNPRHLVRRRGQEARLRCSPMKGHSHVYWYRQLPEEGLKFMVYLQKENIIDESGMPKERFSAEFPKEGPSILRIQQVVRGDSAAYFCASSSTGWGLTEAFFGQGTRLTVV.

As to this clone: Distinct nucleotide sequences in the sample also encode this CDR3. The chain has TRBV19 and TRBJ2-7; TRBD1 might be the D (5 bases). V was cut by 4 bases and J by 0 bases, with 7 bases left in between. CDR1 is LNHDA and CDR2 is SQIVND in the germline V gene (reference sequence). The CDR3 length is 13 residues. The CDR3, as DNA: TGTGCCAGTAGTACACAGGTCTCCTACGAGCAGTACTTC. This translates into CASSTQVSYEQYF.

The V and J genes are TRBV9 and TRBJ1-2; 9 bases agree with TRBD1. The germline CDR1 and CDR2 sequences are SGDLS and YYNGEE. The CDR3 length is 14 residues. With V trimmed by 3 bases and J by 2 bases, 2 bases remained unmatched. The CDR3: CASSAGTGNYGYTF. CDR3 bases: TGTGCCAGCAGCGCCGGGACAGGGAACTATGGCTACACCTTC.

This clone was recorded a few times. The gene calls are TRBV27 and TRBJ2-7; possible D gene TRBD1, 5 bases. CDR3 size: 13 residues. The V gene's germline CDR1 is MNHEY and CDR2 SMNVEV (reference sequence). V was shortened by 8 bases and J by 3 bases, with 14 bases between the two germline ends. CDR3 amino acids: CASPQGSVYEQYF. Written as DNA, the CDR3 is TGTGCCAGCCCCCAGGGAAGTGTCTACGAGCAGTACTTC.

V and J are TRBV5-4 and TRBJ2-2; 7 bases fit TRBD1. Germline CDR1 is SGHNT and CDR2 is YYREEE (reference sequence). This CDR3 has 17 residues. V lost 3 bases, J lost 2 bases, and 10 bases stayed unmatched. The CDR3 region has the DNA TGTGCCAGCAGCTCTATAACAGGGGTTCGCAACACCGGGGAGCTGTTTTTT. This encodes CASSSITGVRNTGELFF. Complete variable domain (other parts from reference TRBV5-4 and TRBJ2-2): ETGVTQSPTHLIKTRGQQVTLRCSSQSGHNTVSWYQQALGQGPQFIFQYYREEENGRGNFPPRFSGLQFPNYSSELNVNALELDDSALYLCASSSITGVRNTGELFFGEGSRLTVL.

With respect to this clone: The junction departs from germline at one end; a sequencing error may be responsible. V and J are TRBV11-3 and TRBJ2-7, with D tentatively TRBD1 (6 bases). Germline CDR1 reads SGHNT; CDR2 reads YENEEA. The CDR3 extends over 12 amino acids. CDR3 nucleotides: TGTGCCAGCAGCTCCACCGGGACACCGGTCCACTTC. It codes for CASSSTGTPVHF.

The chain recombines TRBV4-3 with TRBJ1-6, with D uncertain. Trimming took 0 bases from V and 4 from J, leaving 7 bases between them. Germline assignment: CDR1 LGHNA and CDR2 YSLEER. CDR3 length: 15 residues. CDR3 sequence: CASSQEYGYNSPLHF. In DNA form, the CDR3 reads TGCGCCAGCAGCCAAGAGTACGGTTATAATTCACCCCTCCACTTT.

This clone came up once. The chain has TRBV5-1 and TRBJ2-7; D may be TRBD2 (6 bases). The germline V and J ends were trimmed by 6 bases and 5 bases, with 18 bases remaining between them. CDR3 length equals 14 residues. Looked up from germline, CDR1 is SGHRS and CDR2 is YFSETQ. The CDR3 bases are TGCGCCAGCACCTCGGGCGGGGCAGGGAACGAGCAGTACTTC. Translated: CASTSGGAGNEQYF.

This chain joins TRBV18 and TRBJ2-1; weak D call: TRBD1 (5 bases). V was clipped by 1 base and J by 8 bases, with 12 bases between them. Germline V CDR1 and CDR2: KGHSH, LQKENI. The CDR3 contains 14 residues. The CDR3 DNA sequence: TGTGCCAGCTCACCACGGCAGGGCTCGGATGAGCAGTTCTTC. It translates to CASSPRQGSDEQFF.

The CDR3 bases are TGTGCCAGCAGGGACAGGGTTAGCAATCAGCCCCAGCATTTT. Protein: CASRDRVSNQPQHF. This chain links TRBV21-1 with TRBJ1-5; the table's D call, TRBD1, was not checked against the DNA. TRBV21-1 is recorded as a pseudogene. The CDR3 is 14 amino acids.

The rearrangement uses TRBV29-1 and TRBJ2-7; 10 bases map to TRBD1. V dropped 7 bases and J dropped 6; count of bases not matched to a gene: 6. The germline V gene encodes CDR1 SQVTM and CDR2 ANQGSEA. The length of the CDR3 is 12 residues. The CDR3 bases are TGCAGCGCCGGACAGGGGGTTGGCGAGCAGTACTTC. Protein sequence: CSAGQGVGEQYF.

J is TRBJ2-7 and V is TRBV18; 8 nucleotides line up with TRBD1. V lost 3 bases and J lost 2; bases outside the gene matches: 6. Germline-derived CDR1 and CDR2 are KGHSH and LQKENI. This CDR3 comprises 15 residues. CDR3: CASSPRTGFAYEQYF. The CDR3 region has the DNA TGTGCCAGCTCACCCCGGACAGGGTTTGCCTACGAGCAGTACTTC.